The 16 T cell receptor beta chains in this list originate from one sample, sequenced in a study of blood T cell repertoires in COVID-19. This table comes from immunoSEQ multiplex PCR, and its TCRdb copy is limited to in-frame clones, with some not included. The table lists tens of thousands of clones, around 78% of them singletons, with around 12% in the top ten. The sequenced sample consisted of peripheral blood. The source is a human donor in a cohort sampled during active COVID-19.

This clone was found a few times. The chain uses TRBV5-1 and TRBJ1-4; D uncertain. The ends were cut back, 5 bases at V and 6 bases at J, with 11 bases in the middle. Germline CDR1 reads SGHRS; CDR2 reads YFSETQ. This CDR3 comprises 13 residues. The CDR3 loop is CASRELPDEKLFF. CDR3 nucleotides: TGCGCCAGCAGAGAGCTCCCGGATGAAAAACTGTTTTTT. The variable domain in full, completed from reference TRBV5-1 and TRBJ1-4, reads KAGVTQTPRYLIKTRGQQVTLSCSPISGHRSVSWYQQTPGQGLQFLFEYFSETQRNKGNFPGRFSGRQFSNSRSEMNVSTLELGDSALYLCASRELPDEKLFFGSGTQLSVL.

The rearrangement uses TRBV2 and TRBJ1-1; D is unresolved. Germline CDR1 and CDR2: SNHLY and FYNNEI. Trimming stripped 7 bases from V and 1 base from J, with 7 bases between. The CDR3 sequence is 12 residues long. The CDR3 here is CASKEGNTEAFF. As DNA, the CDR3 is TGTGCCAGCAAGGAGGGGAACACTGAAGCTTTCTTT. The complete variable domain, with remaining parts taken from reference TRBV2 and TRBJ1-1, reads EPEVTQTPSHQVTQMGQEVILRCVPISNHLYFYWYRQILGQKVEFLVSFYNNEISEKSEIFDDQFSVERPDGSNFTLKIRSTKLEDSAMYFCASKEGNTEAFFGQGTRLTVV.

V is TRBV5-1 and J is TRBJ2-7; D is uncertain. The CDR3 spans 13 residues. Trimming removed 0 bases from V and 1 base from J, with 5 bases in between. Per germline, CDR1 SGHRS and CDR2 YFSETQ. The CDR3 nucleotides are TGCGCCAGCAGCTTGGCCTTATCCTACGAGCAGTACTTC. Amino acid sequence: CASSLALSYEQYF.

This clone has only one observation. The rearrangement uses TRBV19 and TRBJ2-1; maybe TRBD2 (7 bases). Germline V lookup: CDR1 LNHDA, CDR2 SQIVND (reference sequence). Trimming removed 6 bases from V and 2 bases from J, with 17 bases in between. The CDR3 consists of 16 residues. The CDR3 reads CASSTTPGGPYNEQFF. CDR3 DNA sequence: TGTGCCAGTAGCACAACCCCCGGGGGGCCCTACAATGAGCAGTTCTTC. Complete variable domain (other parts from reference TRBV19 and TRBJ2-1): DGGITQSPKYLFRKEGQNVTLSCEQNLNHDAMYWYRQDPGQGLRLIYYSQIVNDFQKGDIAEGYSVSREKKESFPLTVTSAQKNPTAFYLCASSTTPGGPYNEQFFGPGTRLTVL.

V is TRBV11-3 and J is TRBJ1-5; 10 bases agree with TRBD1. Losses at the gene ends were 4 bases for V and 8 bases for J; bases not matched to a gene: 5. Per the germline V gene, CDR1 is SGHNT and CDR2 is YENEEA. The CDR3 is made up of 14 amino acids. The CDR3 loop reads CASSSRDRGEPQHF. The CDR3 nucleotides read TGTGCCAGCAGCTCCCGGGACAGGGGTGAGCCCCAGCATTTT.

The J gene is TRBJ1-1, the V gene TRBV2; TRBD1 might be the D (5 bases). This CDR3 has 15 residues. Germline-derived CDR1 and CDR2 are SNHLY and FYNNEI. Trimming took off 8 bases at V and 6 bases at J, with 22 bases between the two ends. The CDR3: CASGGELTGDPEAFF. CDR3 DNA sequence: TGTGCCAGCGGCGGGGAGCTGACGGGGGACCCTGAAGCTTTCTTT.

This chain uses TRBV24-1 with TRBJ1-1; D unclear. Trimming removed 3 bases at V and 1 base at J, with 5 bases between. Germline assignment: CDR1 KGHDR and CDR2 SFDVKD. The CDR3 runs 13 residues. The CDR3 reads CATSDARNTEAFF. The CDR3 bases are TGTGCCACCAGTGATGCCAGGAACACTGAAGCTTTCTTT.

The chain is built from TRBV28 and TRBJ1-2; 10 bases match TRBD1. The V segment lost 4 bases and the J segment 1 base; nucleotides outside the gene matches: 6. The CDR3 sequence is 16 residues long. Germline V gene lookup returns CDR1 MDHEN and CDR2 SYDVKM. CDR3 sequence: CASSWPGTGVNYGYTF. The DNA of the CDR3 is TGTGCCAGCAGTTGGCCCGGGACAGGGGTTAACTATGGCTACACCTTC.

This clone was observed a few times. Distinct nucleotide sequences in the sample also encode this CDR3. The chain is built from TRBV24-1 and TRBJ2-7; D unclear. Deletions cut 2 bases from V and 4 bases from J, with 2 bases between. The CDR3 sequence is 11 residues long. Germline CDR1 is KGHDR and CDR2 is SFDVKD. For the CDR3, the DNA is TGTGCCACCAGTGATTCTTACGAGCAGTACTTC. Protein product: CATSDSYEQYF.

This chain joins TRBV6-2 or TRBV6-3 and TRBJ1-1, with D maybe TRBD1 (5 bases). The CDR3 has 15 amino acids. Per the germline V gene, CDR1 is MNHEY and CDR2 is SVGEGT. V gave up 4 bases and J gave up 5 bases, with 17 bases separating them. The CDR3, as DNA: TGTGCCAGCAGTTGGCGGGGGGGGGTGAGAACTGAAGCTTTCTTT. Its protein product is CASSWRGGVRTEAFF.

This clone has more than one count but fewer than ten. The rearrangement links TRBV7-2 to TRBJ1-3, with TRBD1 identical over 7 bases. The CDR3 is 14 residues long. In germline, CDR1 is SGHTA, CDR2 FQGNSA. With 4 bases clipped from V and 4 bases from J, the junction kept 4 bases outside the gene matches. CDR3: CASSSGTVGNTIYF. The CDR3 coding sequence is TGTGCCAGCAGCTCCGGGACAGTGGGAAACACCATATATTTT.

This chain connects TRBV5-4 to TRBJ2-7; TRBD1 aligns across 11 bases. The V segment lost 4 bases and the J segment 4 bases; nucleotides outside the gene matches: 7. This CDR3 spans 15 amino acids. Germline lookup yields CDR1 SGHNT and CDR2 YYREEE (reference sequence). CDR3 residues: CASSAGQGAPYEQYF. CDR3 bases: TGTGCCAGCAGCGCCGGACAGGGGGCACCATACGAGCAGTACTTC.

The chain carries TRBV3-1 (or the pseudogene TRBV3-2) and TRBJ2-5, with 8 bases aligning to TRBD2. The CDR3 length is 16 residues. The ends lost 4 bases at V and 5 bases at J; junction bases unmatched: 12. Per germline, CDR1 LGHDT and CDR2 YNNKEL (reference sequence). Written as DNA, the CDR3 is TGTGCCAGCAGCCGGAATCCGGGACTAGGGGTTGAGACCCAGTACTTC. Translation gives CASSRNPGLGVETQYF.

The chain has TRBV4-3 and TRBJ1-5; perhaps TRBD1 as D (6 bases). The V and J ends lost 2 bases and 6 bases respectively, with 20 bases between them. The CDR3 is made up of 17 amino acids. Germline V gene sequence: CDR1 LGHNA, CDR2 YSLEER. The CDR3 nucleotides read TGCGCCAGCAGCCAAAACCGGGGACATGGACGAGGTCAGCCCCAGCATTTT. The encoded protein is CASSQNRGHGRGQPQHF.

This clone appeared once. The rearrangement joins TRBV10-1 to TRBJ1-1, with 8 bases lining up with TRBD1. Losses at the gene ends were 7 bases for V and 5 bases for J; bases not matched to a gene: 9. The CDR3 loop spans 14 amino acids. CDR1 and CDR2 (germline): WNHNN, SYGVQD (reference sequence). CDR3 bases: TGCGCCAGCACCAGGGACAGGCAACAAACTGAAGCTTTCTTT. It encodes CASTRDRQQTEAFF.

The chain employs TRBV9 and TRBJ2-3; a weak D match, TRBD1 (6 bases). Germline V lookup: CDR1 SGDLS, CDR2 YYNGEE. The CDR3 covers 14 residues. Trimming removed 1 base from V and 4 bases from J, with 10 bases in between. The CDR3 sequence: CASSVQDSSDTQYF. The DNA of the CDR3 is TGTGCCAGCAGCGTACAGGACAGCTCAGATACGCAGTATTTT.